The clone carrying this T cell receptor (beta chain) has more than one count but fewer than ten. The antigen remains undetermined. The data originate from a study of T cell repertoires in cytomegalovirus infection. About the research overall: A matching HLA type, together with CMV infection, was signaled by public TCR beta signatures.

Whole-study findings and limits: Carriers of CMV and the relevant HLA type were discriminated by public TCR beta frequency.

This CDR3 contains 19 residues. Germline loops: CDR1 SEHNR, CDR2 FQNEAQ (reference sequence). Trimming shortened V by 5 bases and J by 4 bases, and 26 bases separated the two germline ends. TCRdb independently ran MiXCR on the reads; one entry per CDR3 protein. Altogether around 430,000 distinct CDR3 sequences are present, 40% to 50% being singletons, with the ten largest covering 43%. The chain uses TRBV7-9 and TRBJ1-4, with a tentative D call TRBD1 (5 bases). The clonotype comes from a human donor in good health (CMV status not recorded). Some clones in this sample may be carry-over from other donors' samples. The specimen comprised cultured PBMCs, sampled from culture after CMV antigen stimulation. The CDR3 nucleotides are TGTGCCAGCAGCGCGAATTCGGGACTCCTGGGGGGGATTAATGAAAAACTGTTTTTT. Protein product: CASSANSGLLGGINEKLFF.